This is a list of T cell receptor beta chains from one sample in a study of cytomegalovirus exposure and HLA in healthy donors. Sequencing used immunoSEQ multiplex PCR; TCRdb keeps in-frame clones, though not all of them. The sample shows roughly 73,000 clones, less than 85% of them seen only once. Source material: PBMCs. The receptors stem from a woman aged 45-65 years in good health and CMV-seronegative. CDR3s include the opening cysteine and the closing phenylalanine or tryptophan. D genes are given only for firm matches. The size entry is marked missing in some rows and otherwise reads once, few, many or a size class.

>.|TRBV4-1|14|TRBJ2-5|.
CASSQRDNQETQYF
TGCGCCAGCAGCCAGAGGGACAACCAAGAGACCCAGTACTTC
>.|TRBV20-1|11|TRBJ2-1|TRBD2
CSARTSEEQFF
TGCAGTGCTCGGACTAGCGAAGAGCAGTTCTTC
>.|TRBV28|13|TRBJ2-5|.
CASSLSGEETQYF
TGTGCCAGCAGTTTATCGGGAGAAGAGACCCAGTACTTC
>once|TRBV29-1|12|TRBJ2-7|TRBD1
CSVGTGGHEQYF
TGCAGCGTGGGGACAGGGGGGCACGAGCAGTACTTC
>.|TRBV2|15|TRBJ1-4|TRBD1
CASSEVGTGGEKLFF
TGTGCCAGCAGTGAAGTAGGGACAGGGGGTGAAAAACTGTTTTTT
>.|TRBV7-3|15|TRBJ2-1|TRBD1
CASSLRGDRGTEQFF
TGTGCCAGCAGCTTACGTGGGGACAGGGGAACTGAGCAGTTCTTC
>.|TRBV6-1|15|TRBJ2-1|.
CASRLQVSSYNEQFF
TGTGCCAGCAGATTACAGGTTAGCTCCTACAATGAGCAGTTCTTC
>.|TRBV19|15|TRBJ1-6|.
CASSYGVGDNSPLHF
TGTGCCAGTAGTTACGGGGTCGGAGATAATTCACCCCTCCACTTT
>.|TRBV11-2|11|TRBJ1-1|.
CASSLDTEAFF
TGTGCCAGCAGCCTTGACACTGAAGCTTTCTTT
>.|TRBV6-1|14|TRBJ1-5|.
CASTPRAGNQPQHF
TGTGCCAGCACTCCCAGGGCGGGCAATCAGCCCCAGCATTTT
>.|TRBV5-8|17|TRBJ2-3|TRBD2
CASSYGGTSGGADTQYF
TGTGCCAGCAGCTACGGGGGGACTAGCGGGGGGGCAGATACGCAGTATTTT
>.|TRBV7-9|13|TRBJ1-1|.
CASSLYMNTEAFF
TGTGCCAGCAGCTTATACATGAACACTGAAGCTTTCTTT
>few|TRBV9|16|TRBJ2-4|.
CASSVSPFGGGVIQYF
TGTGCCAGCAGCGTATCCCCATTTGGAGGTGGGGTCATTCAGTACTTC
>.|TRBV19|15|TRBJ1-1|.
CASSGHWRWATEAFF
TGTGCCAGCTCGGGACACTGGCGGTGGGCCACTGAAGCTTTCTTT
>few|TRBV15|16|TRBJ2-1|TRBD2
CATSTPGLAGAGEQFF
TGTGCCACCAGCACTCCGGGACTAGCGGGAGCGGGGGAGCAGTTCTTC
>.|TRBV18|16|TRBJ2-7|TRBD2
CASSPLAGGPSYEQYF
TGTGCCAGCTCACCCCTAGCGGGAGGTCCCTCCTACGAGCAGTACTTC
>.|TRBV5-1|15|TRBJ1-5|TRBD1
CASSPGTGVNQPQHF
TGCGCCAGCAGCCCCGGGACAGGGGTAAATCAGCCCCAGCATTTT